These T cell receptor beta chains were read from a single sample in a study of shared clonotypes between healthy human individuals. Sequencing was performed with immunoSEQ multiplex PCR; in TCRdb, only in-frame clones are kept and a portion is missing. The table has millions of clones, 85% to 95% seen once. The sequencing sample was made of naive CD4+ T cells sorted from blood. These receptors were obtained from a man in his late teens or twenties in good health. CDR3s include the opening cysteine and the closing phenylalanine or tryptophan. Clone size is not always given. Where it is, it says once, few, many or a class for expanded clones.

size: -
length: 11
V: TRBV6-1
CDR3: CASSAQLSGYF

size: -
length: 17
V: TRBV11-2
CDR3: CASSLGVAGYSGNTIYF

size: once
length: 15
V: TRBV30
CDR3: CAWSDRGSGNQPQHF

size: -
length: 15
V: TRBV30
CDR3: CAWSVPGPGTYGYTF

size: -
length: 13
V: TRBV7-2
CDR3: CASSVSYNSPLHF

size: -
length: 14
V: TRBV11-3
CDR3: CASSLGRESYEQYF

size: -
length: 13
V: TRBV7-2
CDR3: CASSFIPGEKLFF

size: -
length: 16
V: TRBV5-1
CDR3: CASSLELALANTEAFF

size: -
length: 15
V: TRBV7-3
CDR3: CASSLLGTPDTEAFF

size: -
length: 15
V: TRBV7-2
CDR3: CASRSRLGVSNEQFF

size: -
length: 12
V: TRBV6-1
CDR3: CASSDWGGWYTF

size: -
length: 13
V: TRBV6-5
CDR3: CASRNGLLGTQYF

size: -
length: 15
V: TRBV11-3
CDR3: CASSFSGGTYNEQFF

size: -
length: 15
V: TRBV7-2
CDR3: CASSEGLAGGETQYF

size: -
length: 16
V: TRBV7-2
CDR3: CASSSIQAGVWNEQFF

size: -
length: 15
V: TRBV19
CDR3: CASSMGPGPGETQYF

size: -
length: 14
V: TRBV28
CDR3: CASSLRGPTYEQYF

size: -
length: 12
V: TRBV6-6
CDR3: CASSYSSETQYF

size: once
length: 15
V: TRBV25-1
CDR3: CASNKESSYNSPLHF

size: -
length: 15
V: TRBV7-2
CDR3: CASSTQGSGTDTQYF